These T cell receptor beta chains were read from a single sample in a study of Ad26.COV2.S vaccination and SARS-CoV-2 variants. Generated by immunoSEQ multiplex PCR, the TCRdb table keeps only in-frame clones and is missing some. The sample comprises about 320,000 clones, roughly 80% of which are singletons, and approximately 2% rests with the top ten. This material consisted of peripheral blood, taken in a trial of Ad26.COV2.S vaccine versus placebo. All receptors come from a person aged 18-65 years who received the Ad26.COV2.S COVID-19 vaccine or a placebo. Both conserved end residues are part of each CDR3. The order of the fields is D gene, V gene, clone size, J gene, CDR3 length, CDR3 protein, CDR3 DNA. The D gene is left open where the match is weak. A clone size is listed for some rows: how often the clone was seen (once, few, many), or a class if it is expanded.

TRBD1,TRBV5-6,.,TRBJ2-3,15,CASSLDRGPTDTQYF,TGTGCCAGCAGCTTAGACAGGGGTCCCACAGATACGCAGTATTTT
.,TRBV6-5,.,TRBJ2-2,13,CASPLRDTGELFF,TGTGCCAGCCCTTTAAGGGACACCGGGGAGCTGTTTTTT
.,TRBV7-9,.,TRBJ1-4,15,CASSMTGSDNEKLFF,TGTGCCAGCAGCATGACAGGAAGCGACAATGAAAAACTGTTTTTT
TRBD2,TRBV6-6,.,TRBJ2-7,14,CASMSSGGGHEQYF,TGTGCCAGCATGTCTAGCGGGGGGGGCCACGAGCAGTACTTC
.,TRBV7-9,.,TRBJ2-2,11,CASRSTGELFF,TGTGCCAGCCGGAGCACCGGGGAGCTGTTTTTT
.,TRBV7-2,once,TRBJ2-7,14,CASSLNSPPGEQYF,TGTGCCAGCAGCTTAAATTCCCCCCCAGGCGAGCAGTACTTC
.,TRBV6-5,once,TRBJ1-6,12,CASKVGDSPLHF,TGTGCCAGCAAAGTAGGGGATTCACCCCTCCACTTT
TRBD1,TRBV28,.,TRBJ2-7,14,CASSLLTGDYEQYF,TGTGCCAGCAGTTTACTTACAGGGGACTACGAGCAGTACTTC
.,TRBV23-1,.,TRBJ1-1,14,CASDIGGAGTEAFF,TGCGCCAGCGATATCGGGGGGGCAGGCACTGAAGCTTTCTTT
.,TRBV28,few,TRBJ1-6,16,CASSLFEGGGNSPLHF,TGTGCCAGCAGTTTATTCGAGGGGGGTGGAAATTCACCCCTCCACTTT
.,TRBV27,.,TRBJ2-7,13,CASSLLQGYEQYF,TGTGCCAGCAGTTTATTGCAGGGGTACGAGCAGTACTTC
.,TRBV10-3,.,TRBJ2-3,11,CAISDIDTQYF,TGTGCCATCAGTGATATAGATACGCAGTATTTT
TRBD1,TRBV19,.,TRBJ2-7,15,CASSDSGGPRVEQYF,TGTGCCAGTAGTGATTCAGGGGGCCCCAGAGTCGAGCAGTACTTC
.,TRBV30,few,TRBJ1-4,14,CAWRYSGGDEKLFF,TGTGCCTGGAGGTACAGTGGAGGGGATGAAAAACTGTTTTTT
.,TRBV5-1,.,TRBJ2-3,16,CASSLVYGGRADTQYF,TGCGCCAGCAGCTTGGTATACGGGGGCCGGGCAGATACGCAGTATTTT
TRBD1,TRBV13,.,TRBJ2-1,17,CASSLRLTGTGIDEQFF,TGTGCCAGCAGCTTACGTCTTACCGGGACAGGGATCGATGAGCAGTTCTTC
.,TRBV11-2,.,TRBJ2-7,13,CASSSRPSAEQYF,TGTGCCAGCAGCTCCCGGCCCTCAGCCGAGCAGTACTTC
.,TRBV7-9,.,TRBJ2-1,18,CASSPRGASSSSYNEQFF,TGTGCCAGCAGCCCTAGGGGGGCGTCCTCTAGCTCCTACAATGAGCAGTTCTTC
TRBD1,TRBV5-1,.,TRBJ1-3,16,CASSYGQGADGNTIYF,TGCGCCAGCAGCTACGGACAGGGGGCAGATGGAAACACCATATATTTT
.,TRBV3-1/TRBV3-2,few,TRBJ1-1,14,CASSQGGKNTEAFF,TGTGCCAGCAGCCAAGGGGGGAAAAACACTGAAGCTTTCTTT
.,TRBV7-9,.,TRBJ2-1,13,CASSFAPNNEQFF,TGTGCCAGCAGCTTCGCTCCCAACAATGAGCAGTTCTTC
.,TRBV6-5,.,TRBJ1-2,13,CASSYGREYGYTF,TGTGCCAGCAGTTACGGCAGGGAATATGGCTACACCTTC
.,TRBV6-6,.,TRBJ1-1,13,CASSYGPGTEAFF,TGTGCCAGCAGTTACGGGCCCGGCACTGAAGCTTTCTTT
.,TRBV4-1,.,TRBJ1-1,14,CASSQANRDTEAFF,TGCGCCAGCAGCCAGGCCAACCGGGACACTGAAGCTTTCTTT
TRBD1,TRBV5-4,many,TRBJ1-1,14,CASSLGQVNTEAFF,TGTGCCAGCAGCTTAGGACAGGTAAACACTGAAGCTTTCTTT
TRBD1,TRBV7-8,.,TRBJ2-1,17,CASSLAGWGTEIGEQFF,TGTGCCAGCAGCTTAGCTGGTTGGGGGACAGAGATTGGCGAGCAGTTCTTC
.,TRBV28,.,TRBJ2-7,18,CASSSLLEEFPLLYEQYF,TGTGCCAGCAGTTCCTTGTTGGAGGAATTCCCCCTACTCTACGAGCAGTACTTC
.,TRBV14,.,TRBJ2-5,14,CASSHRQVRETQYF,TGTGCCAGCAGCCACAGACAGGTCCGGGAGACCCAGTACTTC
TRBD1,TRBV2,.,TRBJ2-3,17,CASSGGTASWGTDTQYF,TGTGCCAGCAGTGGGGGGACAGCCAGTTGGGGGACAGATACGCAGTATTTT
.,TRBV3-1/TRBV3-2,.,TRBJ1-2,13,CASSQGTVGGYTF,TGTGCCAGCAGCCAAGGAACGGTGGGTGGCTACACCTTC
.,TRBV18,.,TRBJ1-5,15,CASSPQVSSNQPQHF,TGTGCCAGCTCACCACAGGTGTCTAGCAATCAGCCCCAGCATTTT
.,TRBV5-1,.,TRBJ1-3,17,CASSLFGSGVLGNTIYF,TGCGCCAGCAGTTTGTTCGGATCAGGGGTCCTTGGAAACACCATATATTTT
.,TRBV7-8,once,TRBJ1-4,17,CASSLFVTSSTNEKLFF,TGTGCCAGCAGCTTATTCGTAACATCCTCAACTAATGAAAAACTGTTTTTT
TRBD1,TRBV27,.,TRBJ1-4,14,CASSYGTGAEKLFF,TGTGCCAGCTCCTACGGGACAGGGGCTGAAAAACTGTTTTTT
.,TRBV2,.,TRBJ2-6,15,CASSDQGAGANVLTF,TGTGCCAGCAGTGATCAGGGTGCTGGGGCCAACGTCCTGACTTTC
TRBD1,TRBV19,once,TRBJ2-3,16,CASSIGGTGFTDTQYF,TGTGCCAGTAGTATTGGTGGGACAGGGTTTACAGATACGCAGTATTTT
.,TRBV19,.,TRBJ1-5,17,CASSIDDRTTNNQPQHF,TGTGCCAGTAGTATAGACGACAGGACGACGAACAATCAGCCCCAGCATTTT
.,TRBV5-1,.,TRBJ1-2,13,CASSLPPQSGYTF,TGCGCCAGCAGCTTGCCCCCCCAGTCTGGCTACACCTTC
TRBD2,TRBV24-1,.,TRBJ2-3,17,CATSGASGGARADTQYF,TGTGCCACCAGTGGGGCTAGCGGGGGGGCCAGAGCAGATACGCAGTATTTT
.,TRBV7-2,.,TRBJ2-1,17,CASSLGAPGQRGNEQFF,TGTGCCAGCAGCTTAGGGGCGCCGGGACAAAGAGGGAATGAGCAGTTCTTC
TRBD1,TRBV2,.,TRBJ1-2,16,CASSYRDRSISKGYTF,TGTGCCAGCAGTTATCGGGACAGGTCAATTTCGAAGGGCTACACCTTC
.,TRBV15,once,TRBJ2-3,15,CATSRDFQSTDTQYF,TGTGCCACCAGCAGAGATTTTCAGAGCACAGATACGCAGTATTTT
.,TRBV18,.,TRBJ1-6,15,CASSPSGTINSPLHF,TGTGCCAGCTCACCTTCCGGGACAATAAATTCACCCCTCCACTTT
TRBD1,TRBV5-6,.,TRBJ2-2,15,CASSWGQDYTGELFF,TGTGCCAGCAGCTGGGGACAGGACTACACCGGGGAGCTGTTTTTT
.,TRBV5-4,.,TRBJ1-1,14,CASSFQGPSTEAFF,TGTGCCAGCAGCTTCCAGGGGCCGAGTACTGAAGCTTTCTTT
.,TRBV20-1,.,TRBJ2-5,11,CSAPTQETQYF,TGCAGTGCTCCGACCCAAGAGACCCAGTACTTC
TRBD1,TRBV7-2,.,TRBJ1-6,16,CASSLGGGGHNSPLHF,TGTGCCAGCAGCTTAGGGGGAGGGGGCCACAATTCACCCCTCCACTTT